The 12 T cell receptor beta chains listed next were all sequenced from one sample in a study of regulatory T cells in long-lasting Graves disease. Time point meaning: newly diagnosed GD, antithyroid drugs for less than 3 months. PBMCs were the source of the RNA used for TCR sequencing. In building TCR beta libraries, iRepertoire HTBI primers were used together with Arm-PCR of CDR3 regions. TCRdb processed the multiplex PCR reads anew with MiXCR; each CDR3 protein has one entry. The table includes about 470,000 distinct CDR3 sequences, approximately 15% detected once. This sample also appeared in a second study, on T cells in Graves' hyperthyroidism and ophthalmopathy.

Here the sequenced sample was peripheral blood mononuclear cells (PBMCs), taken at new diagnosis, from a patient treated with antithyroid drugs. The receptors derive from a woman aged 25-40 years with Graves disease.

V and J are TRBV20-1 and TRBJ1-2; 8 bases match TRBD1. Germline V lookup: CDR1 DFQATT, CDR2 SNEGSKA (reference sequence). After removal of 4 bases from V and 7 bases from J, the junction contained 5 bases not matched to a gene. There are 12 residues in the CDR3. The chain's CDR3 is CSAIGQGPGYTF. The CDR3 nucleotides read TGCAGTGCTATAGGACAGGGCCCTGGCTACACCTTC.

This rearrangement joins TRBV2 to TRBJ2-5; D is unclear. The CDR3 is 12 residues long. The germline V and J ends were trimmed by 3 bases and 5 bases, with 7 bases remaining between them. Germline CDR1 reads SNHLY; CDR2 reads FYNNEI. CDR3 DNA sequence: TGTGCCAGCAGTGAGAGATGGGAGACCCAGTACTTC. Translation gives CASSERWETQYF.

This clonotype was picked up a small number of times. The chain employs TRBV6-5 and TRBJ1-2; no definite D call. The CDR3 is made up of 14 amino acids. Germline CDR1 MNHEY, CDR2 SVGAGI. V was cut by 2 bases and J by 2 bases, with 9 bases left in between. The CDR3 DNA is TGTGCCAGCAGTTACAACGGCCAGAACTATGGCTACACCTTC. Encoded protein: CASSYNGQNYGYTF.

This clonotype was seen at least ten times. The CDR3 is CASSFRLAGGMETQYF. Written as DNA, the CDR3 is TGTGCCAGCAGCTTCCGACTAGCGGGAGGGATGGAGACCCAGTACTTC. The chain has TRBV11-3 and TRBJ2-5, with 14 bases matching TRBD2. CDR1 and CDR2 from the germline V gene are SGHNT and YENEEA. V was pared by 3 bases and J by 5 bases, with 5 bases of the junction left unmatched. The CDR3 extends over 16 amino acids. Complete variable domain (other parts from reference TRBV11-3 and TRBJ2-5): EAGVVQSPRYKIIEKKQPVAFWCNPISGHNTLYWYLQNLGQGPELLIRYENEEAVDDSQLPKDRFSAERLKGVDSTLKIQPAELGDSAVYLCASSFRLAGGMETQYFGPGTRLLVL.

This clonotype was detected many times. The CDR3 reads CAWSLMATEAFF. DNA of the CDR3: TGTGCCTGGAGTCTGATGGCGACTGAAGCTTTCTTT. The V and J genes are TRBV30 and TRBJ1-1; D gene ambiguous. Germline CDR1 GTSNPN, CDR2 SVGIG (reference sequence). Between the trimmed V and J ends, which lost 2 bases and 5 bases, there was a span of 9 bases. This CDR3 is built from 12 residues.

A note on this clonotype: This is likely an artifact of a read error, given a far larger clone one base away. As the CDR3 is not closed by the conserved phenylalanine or tryptophan, this likely results from a read error. This chain joins TRBV11-2 and TRBJ2-3; no definite D call. The length of the CDR3 is 10 residues. Trimming stripped 6 bases from V and 5 bases from J, with 3 bases between. CDR1 and CDR2 (germline): SGHAT, FQNNGV. The CDR3 DNA follows: TGTGCCAGCAGTGAAGATACGCAGTATTAT. Translation gives CASSEDTQYY.

The table lists this clonotype with a few counts. The genes are TRBV12-3 or TRBV12-4 and TRBJ1-5; D may be TRBD1 (6 bases). V lost 3 bases to trimming and J lost 5 bases, with 14 bases between them. CDR3 size: 15 residues. The CDR3 DNA reads TGTGCCAGCAGTTTGGGAGGGGGGGCCTATCAGCCCCAGCATTTT. Translating it yields CASSLGGGAYQPQHF.

There are a few counts of this clonotype. The V call is TRBV20-1, the J call TRBJ1-6, with 8 bases that match TRBD1. Looked up from germline, CDR1 is DFQATT and CDR2 is SNEGSKA (reference sequence). With V trimmed by 5 bases and J by 10 bases, 13 bases remained unmatched. The CDR3 runs to 15 residues. In nucleotides, the CDR3 is TGCAGTGCTTGGACAGGGAGAAAGATTCACTCACCCCTCCACTTT. Its translation is CSAWTGRKIHSPLHF.

This clonotype was found many times. The rearrangement uses TRBV5-1 and TRBJ2-1; 13 bases fit TRBD2. With 3 bases clipped from V and 6 bases from J, the junction kept 9 bases outside the gene matches. The CDR3 spans 17 residues. From germline, CDR1 is SGHRS and CDR2 YFSETQ. The DNA of the CDR3 is TGCGCCAGCAGCTCCAGGGGGGGGACTAGCGGGACCAATGAGCAGTTCTTC. Translating gives CASSSRGGTSGTNEQFF.

In its sample, this clonotype was seen many times. The chain has TRBV7-9 and TRBJ2-7; no clear D gene. The CDR3 has 14 residues. V lost 6 bases, J lost 7 bases, and 19 bases lay in between. Per germline, CDR1 SEHNR and CDR2 FQNEAQ (reference sequence). CDR3 DNA: TGTGCCAGCAGACCCACGGGCTCCCTACTGGAGCAGTACTTC. It encodes CASRPTGSLLEQYF.

There are many counts of this clonotype. V usage is TRBV6-1 and J usage is TRBJ2-5; no clear D. V lost 8 bases and J 5 bases, leaving 21 bases between the germline ends. The CDR3 totals 15 residues. Per the germline V gene, CDR1 is MNHNS and CDR2 is SASEGT. The chain's CDR3 is CASLFPGALPETQYF. CDR3 sequence (DNA): TGTGCCAGCCTTTTCCCCGGCGCGCTACCGGAGACCCAGTACTTC.

This clonotype was seen ten or more times. The chain combines TRBV2 with TRBJ2-7; D is unclear. Germline V gene sequence: CDR1 SNHLY, CDR2 FYNNEI. V shed 3 bases and J shed 3 bases, with 9 bases lying between them. The CDR3 runs to 13 residues. In DNA, the CDR3 is TGTGCCAGCAGTGAGTACAGCCTCTACGAGCAGTACTTC. Its protein is CASSEYSLYEQYF.